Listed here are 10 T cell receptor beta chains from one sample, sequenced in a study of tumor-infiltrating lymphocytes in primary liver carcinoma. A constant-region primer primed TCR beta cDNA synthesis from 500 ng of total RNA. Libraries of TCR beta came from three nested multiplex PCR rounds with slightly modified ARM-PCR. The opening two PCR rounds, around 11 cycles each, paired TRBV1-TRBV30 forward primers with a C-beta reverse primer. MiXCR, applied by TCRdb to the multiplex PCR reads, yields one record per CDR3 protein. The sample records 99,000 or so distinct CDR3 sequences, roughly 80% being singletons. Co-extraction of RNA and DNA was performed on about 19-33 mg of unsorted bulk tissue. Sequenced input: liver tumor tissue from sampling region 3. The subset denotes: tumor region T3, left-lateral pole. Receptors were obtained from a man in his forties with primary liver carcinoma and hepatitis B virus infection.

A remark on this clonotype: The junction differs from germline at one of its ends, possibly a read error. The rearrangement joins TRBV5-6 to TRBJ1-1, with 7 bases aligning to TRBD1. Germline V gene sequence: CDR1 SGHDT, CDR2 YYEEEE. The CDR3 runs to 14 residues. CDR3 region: CASSAQQGRTEAFF. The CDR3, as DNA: TGTGCTAGCAGCGCACAACAGGGGCGGACTGAAGCTTTCTTT.

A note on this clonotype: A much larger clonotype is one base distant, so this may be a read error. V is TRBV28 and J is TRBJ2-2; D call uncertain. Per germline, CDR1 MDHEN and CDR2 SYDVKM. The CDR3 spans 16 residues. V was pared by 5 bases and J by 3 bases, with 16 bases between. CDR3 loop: CASSPLLVSYTGELFF. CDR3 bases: TGTGCCAGCAGTCCTCTATTGGTCAGTTACACCGGGGAGCTGTTTTTT.

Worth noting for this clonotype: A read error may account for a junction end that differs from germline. Written as DNA, the CDR3 is TGTGCCAGCAGCTTTGTCGACAGGTCCAACTCCTACGATCAGTACTTC. It codes for CASSFVDRSNSYDQYF. The genes are TRBV5-6 and TRBJ2-7; D might be TRBD1 (6 bases). CDR1 and CDR2 from the germline V gene are SGHDT and YYEEEE. CDR3 length: 16 residues.

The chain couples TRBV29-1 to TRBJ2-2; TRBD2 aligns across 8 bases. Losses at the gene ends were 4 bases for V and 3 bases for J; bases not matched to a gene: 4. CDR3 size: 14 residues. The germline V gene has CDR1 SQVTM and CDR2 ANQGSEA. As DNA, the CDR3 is TGCAGCGTTGCGACTAGCGTGGACACCGGGGAGCTGTTTTTT. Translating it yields CSVATSVDTGELFF.

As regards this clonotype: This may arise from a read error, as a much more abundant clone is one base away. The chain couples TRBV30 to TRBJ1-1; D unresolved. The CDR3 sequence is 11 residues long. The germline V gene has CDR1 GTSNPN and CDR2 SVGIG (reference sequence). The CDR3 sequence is CTWTSGLKAFF. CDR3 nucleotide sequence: TGTACCTGGACGTCGGGGTTGAAAGCTTTCTTT.

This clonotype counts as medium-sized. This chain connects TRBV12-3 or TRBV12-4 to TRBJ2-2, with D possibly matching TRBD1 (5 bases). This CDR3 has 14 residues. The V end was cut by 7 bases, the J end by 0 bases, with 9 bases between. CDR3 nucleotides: TGTGCCAGCATGGAGACAGCGAACACCGGGGAGCTGTTTTTT. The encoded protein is CASMETANTGELFF.

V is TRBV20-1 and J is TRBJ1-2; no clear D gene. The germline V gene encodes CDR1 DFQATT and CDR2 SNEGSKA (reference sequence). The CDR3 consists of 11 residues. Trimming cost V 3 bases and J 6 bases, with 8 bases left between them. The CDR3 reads CSASLLDGYTF. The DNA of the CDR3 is TGCAGTGCTAGCCTTTTGGATGGCTACACCTTC.

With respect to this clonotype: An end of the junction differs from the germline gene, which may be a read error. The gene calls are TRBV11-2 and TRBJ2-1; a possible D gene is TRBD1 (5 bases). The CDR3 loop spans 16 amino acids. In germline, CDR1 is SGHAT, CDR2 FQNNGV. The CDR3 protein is CPSNLDRLALGDEQFF. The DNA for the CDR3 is TGTCCCAGCAACTTAGATCGTTTAGCTTTAGGGGATGAGCAGTTCTTC.

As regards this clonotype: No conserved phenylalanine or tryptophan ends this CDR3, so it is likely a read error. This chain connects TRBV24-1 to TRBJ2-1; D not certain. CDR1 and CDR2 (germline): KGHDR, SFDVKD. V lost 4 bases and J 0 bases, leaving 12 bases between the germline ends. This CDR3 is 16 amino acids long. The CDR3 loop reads CATSDRSFSSYNEQFV. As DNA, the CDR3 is TGTGCCACCAGTGACCGCAGTTTTAGCTCCTACAATGAGCAGTTCGTC.

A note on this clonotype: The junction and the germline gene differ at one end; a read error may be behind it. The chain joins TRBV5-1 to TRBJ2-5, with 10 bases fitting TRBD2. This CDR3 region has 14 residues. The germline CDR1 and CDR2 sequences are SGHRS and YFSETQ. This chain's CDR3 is CSSSFLAGEEIQYF. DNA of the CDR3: TGCTCCAGCAGCTTCCTAGCGGGAGAAGAGATCCAGTACTTC.